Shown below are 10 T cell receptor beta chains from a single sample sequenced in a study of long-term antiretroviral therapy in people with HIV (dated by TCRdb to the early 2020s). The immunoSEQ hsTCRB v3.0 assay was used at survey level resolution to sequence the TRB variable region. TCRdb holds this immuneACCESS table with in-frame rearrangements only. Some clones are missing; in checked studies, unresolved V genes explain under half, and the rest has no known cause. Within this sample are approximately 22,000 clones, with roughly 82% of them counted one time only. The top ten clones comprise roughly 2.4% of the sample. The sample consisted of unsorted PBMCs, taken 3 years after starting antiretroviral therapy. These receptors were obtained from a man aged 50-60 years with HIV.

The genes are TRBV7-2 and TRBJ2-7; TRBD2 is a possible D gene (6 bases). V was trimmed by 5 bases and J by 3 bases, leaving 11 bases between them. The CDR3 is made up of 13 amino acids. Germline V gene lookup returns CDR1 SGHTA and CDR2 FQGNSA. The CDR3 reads CASSQPGDYEQYF. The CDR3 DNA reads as TGTGCCAGCAGCCAACCGGGGGACTACGAGCAGTACTTC.

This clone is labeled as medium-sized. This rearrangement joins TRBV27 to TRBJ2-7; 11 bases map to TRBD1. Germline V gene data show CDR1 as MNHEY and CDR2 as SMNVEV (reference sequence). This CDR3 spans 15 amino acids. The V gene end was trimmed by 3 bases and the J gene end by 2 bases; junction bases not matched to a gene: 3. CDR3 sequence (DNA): TGTGCCAGCAGTTTCCCGGGACAGGGGGCCTACGAGCAGTACTTC. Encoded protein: CASSFPGQGAYEQYF.

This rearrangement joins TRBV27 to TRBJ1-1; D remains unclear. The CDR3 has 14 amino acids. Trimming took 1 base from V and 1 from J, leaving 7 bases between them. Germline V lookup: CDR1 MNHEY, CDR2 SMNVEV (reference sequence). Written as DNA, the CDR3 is TGTGCCAGCAGTTTATTTTACGGGAACACTGAAGCTTTCTTT. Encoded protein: CASSLFYGNTEAFF.

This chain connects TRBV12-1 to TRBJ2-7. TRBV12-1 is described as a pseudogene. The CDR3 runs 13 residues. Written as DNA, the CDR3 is TGTGCTGGGGGCAGGGAGGCCGCCTACGAGCAGTACTTC. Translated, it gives CAGGREAAYEQYF.

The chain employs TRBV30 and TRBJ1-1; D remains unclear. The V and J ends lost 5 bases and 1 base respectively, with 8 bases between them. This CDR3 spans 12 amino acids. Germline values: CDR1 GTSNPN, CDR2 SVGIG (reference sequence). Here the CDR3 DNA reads TGTGCCTGGTCAAAGACGAACACTGAAGCTTTCTTT. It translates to CAWSKTNTEAFF. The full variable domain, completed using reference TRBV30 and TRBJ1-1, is SQTIHQWPATLVQPVGSPLSLECTVEGTSNPNLYWYRQAAGRGLQLLFYSVGIGQISSEVPQNLSASRPQDRQFILSSKKLLLSDSGFYLCAWSKTNTEAFFGQGTRLTVV.

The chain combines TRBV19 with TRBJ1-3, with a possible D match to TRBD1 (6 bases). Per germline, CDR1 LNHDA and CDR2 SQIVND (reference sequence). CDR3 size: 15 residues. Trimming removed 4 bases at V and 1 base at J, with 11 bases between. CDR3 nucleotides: TGTGCCAGTAGTAGGTCAGGGGAATCTGGAAACACCATATATTTT. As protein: CASSRSGESGNTIYF.

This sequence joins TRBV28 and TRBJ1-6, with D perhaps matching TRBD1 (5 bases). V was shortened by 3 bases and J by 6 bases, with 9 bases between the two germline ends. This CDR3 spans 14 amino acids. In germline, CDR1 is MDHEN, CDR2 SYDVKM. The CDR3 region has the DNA TGTGCCAGCAGTTTGGGGCAGACTAATTCACCCCTCCACTTT. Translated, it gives CASSLGQTNSPLHF.

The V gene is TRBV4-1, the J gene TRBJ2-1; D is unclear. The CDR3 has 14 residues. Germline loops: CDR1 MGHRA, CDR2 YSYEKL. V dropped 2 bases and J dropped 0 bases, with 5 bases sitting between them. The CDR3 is CASSQKSSYNEQFF. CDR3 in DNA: TGCGCCAGCAGCCAAAAAAGCTCCTACAATGAGCAGTTCTTC.

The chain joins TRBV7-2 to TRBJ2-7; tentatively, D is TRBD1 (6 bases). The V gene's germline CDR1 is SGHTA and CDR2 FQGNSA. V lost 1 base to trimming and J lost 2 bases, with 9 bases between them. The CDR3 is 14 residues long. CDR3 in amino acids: CASSLDREAYEQYF. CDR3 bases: TGTGCCAGCAGCTTAGACAGGGAAGCCTACGAGCAGTACTTC.

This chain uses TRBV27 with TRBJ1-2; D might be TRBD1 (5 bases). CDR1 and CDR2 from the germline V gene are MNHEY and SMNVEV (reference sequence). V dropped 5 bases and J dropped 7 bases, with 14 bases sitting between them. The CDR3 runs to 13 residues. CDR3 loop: CASSPRAGIGYTF. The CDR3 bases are TGTGCCAGCAGTCCCAGGGCAGGGATTGGCTACACCTTC.